The 9 T cell receptor beta chains in this list originate from one sample, sequenced in a study of blood T cell repertoires in COVID-19. TCRdb's table, derived via immunoSEQ multiplex PCR, lists solely in-frame clones and lacks some. The table records 190,000 or so clones, around 85% of them present only once. Material for sequencing was peripheral blood. These receptors came from an elderly woman with acute or convalescent COVID-19.

The rearrangement links TRBV6-1 to TRBJ1-1; D unresolved. Germline V gene data show CDR1 as MNHNS and CDR2 as SASEGT. The CDR3 runs 14 residues. Trimming removed 1 base at V and 8 bases at J, with 14 bases between. The DNA for the CDR3 is TGTGCCAGCAGTGAAGGGAGCCTCCGCACCGAAGCTTTCTTT. It yields the protein CASSEGSLRTEAFF.

The rearrangement links TRBV5-5 to TRBJ2-7; 8 bases are a match to TRBD2. V gave up 7 bases and J gave up 3 bases; unmatched junction bases: 6. CDR1 is SGHKS and CDR2 is YYEKEE in the germline V gene (reference sequence). The CDR3 has 13 amino acids. The CDR3 here is CASGTSGDYEQYF. CDR3 nucleotides: TGTGCCAGCGGGACTAGTGGGGACTACGAGCAGTACTTC.

The chain joins TRBV19 to TRBJ2-3; tentatively, D is TRBD1 (6 bases). The CDR3 loop spans 15 amino acids. Germline assignment: CDR1 LNHDA and CDR2 SQIVND (reference sequence). V lost 1 base and J lost 3, with 11 bases in between. CDR3 sequence reads: CASSIGTESTDTQYF. The CDR3 region has the DNA TGTGCCAGTAGTATAGGGACAGAGTCTACAGATACGCAGTATTTT.

The genes are TRBV9 and TRBJ1-5; TRBD1 agrees at 7 bases. The CDR3 sequence is 14 residues long. CDR1 SGDLS and CDR2 YYNGEE come from the germline V gene. Losses at the gene ends were 4 bases for V and 3 bases for J; bases not matched to a gene: 4. This CDR3 is CASSRGTVNQPQHF. The CDR3 nucleotides read TGTGCCAGCAGCCGGGGGACAGTCAATCAGCCCCAGCATTTT.

The rearrangement links TRBV30 to TRBJ2-1; 9 nucleotides agree with TRBD2. The germline gives CDR1 GTSNPN, CDR2 SVGIG (reference sequence). The CDR3 is 14 residues long. J lost 6 bases, V lost 6 bases, and 9 bases had no gene match. Written as DNA, the CDR3 is TGTGCCTGTAATCCGGGACTAGCTCTCAATGAGCAGTTCTTC. This gives the protein CACNPGLALNEQFF.

The rearrangement joins TRBV27 to TRBJ2-1; D is uncertain. V was pared by 2 bases and J by 6 bases, with 11 bases between. The CDR3 spans 14 residues. The V gene's germline CDR1 is MNHEY and CDR2 SMNVEV (reference sequence). The CDR3 reads CASSLIARPNEQFF. As DNA, the CDR3 is TGTGCCAGCAGTTTAATAGCCCGGCCCAATGAGCAGTTCTTC.

This clone was picked up one time. In the same sample, other DNA sequences code for this CDR3. V gene TRBV5-4 combines with J gene TRBJ1-1; D ambiguous. Trimming pared 0 bases from V and 5 bases from J, leaving 5 bases between. This CDR3 has 12 amino acids. The germline V gene encodes CDR1 SGHNT and CDR2 YYREEE (reference sequence). The CDR3 DNA sequence: TGTGCCAGCAGCTTGGACGGTACTGAAGCTTTCTTT. As protein: CASSLDGTEAFF.

This chain connects TRBV10-3 to TRBJ1-3, with a tentative D call TRBD1 (5 bases). The CDR3 extends over 15 amino acids. V lost 7 bases and J lost 4, with 17 bases in between. CDR1 is ENHRY, CDR2 SYGVKD, per germline. DNA of the CDR3: TGTGCCATCACTATCGGGGGGGGGAGCGGAAACACCATATATTTT. Protein product: CAITIGGGSGNTIYF.

The chain combines TRBV4-1 with TRBJ1-1; the D is unclear. The germline CDR1 and CDR2 sequences are MGHRA and YSYEKL. The germline V and J ends were trimmed by 2 bases and 2 bases, with 6 bases remaining between them. The CDR3 spans 13 residues. The CDR3: CASSQRLNTEAFF. As DNA, the CDR3 is TGCGCCAGCAGCCAACGACTAAACACTGAAGCTTTCTTT.